These 14 T cell receptor beta chains came from one sample sequenced in a study of blood T cell repertoires in COVID-19. Sequenced by immunoSEQ multiplex PCR; TCRdb stores in-frame clones only, minus some. The sample shows 130,000 to 150,000 clones, roughly 80% of them seen only once. Sequencing was performed on peripheral blood. These receptors were obtained from a human donor in a cohort sampled during active COVID-19.

At least ten counts were recorded for this clone. CDR3 in amino acids: CASSPREGIGTEAFF. CDR3 in DNA: TGCGCCAGCAGCCCCCGGGAGGGCATCGGCACTGAAGCTTTCTTT. J is TRBJ1-1 and V is TRBV5-1; D uncertain. This CDR3 region has 15 residues. From germline, CDR1 is SGHRS and CDR2 YFSETQ. The V and J ends lost 4 bases and 4 bases respectively, with 17 bases between them.

V gene TRBV5-3 combines with J gene TRBJ1-1; 9 positions agree with TRBD1. TRBV5-3 is marked as an open reading frame, function uncertain. V shed 3 bases and J 0 bases; nucleotides not matched to a gene: 3. This CDR3 contains 15 residues. The CDR3 nucleotides read TGTGCCAGAAGCTCTGACAGGGGGGTGAACACTGAAGCTTTCTTT. The encoded protein is CARSSDRGVNTEAFF.

The V and J genes are TRBV7-2 and TRBJ2-7; 7 positions agree with TRBD2. The CDR3 extends over 13 amino acids. The V gene end was trimmed by 6 bases and the J gene end by 4 bases; junction bases not matched to a gene: 6. CDR1 SGHTA and CDR2 FQGNSA come from the germline V gene. The DNA for the CDR3 is TGTGCCAGCAGTCACACAGCGGGATACGAGCAGTACTTC. It translates to CASSHTAGYEQYF. Full variable domain (missing parts from reference TRBV7-2 and TRBJ2-7): GAGVSQSPSNKVTEKGKDVELRCDPISGHTALYWYRQSLGQGLEFLIYFQGNSAPDKSGLPSDRFSAERTGGSVSTLTIQRTQQEDSAVYLCASSHTAGYEQYFGPGTRLTVT.

Remarks on this clone: At the DNA level, this CDR3 is encoded by other sequences in the same sample as well. V usage is TRBV9 and J usage is TRBJ2-7, with D possibly TRBD2 on 6 matching bases. V lost 0 bases and J 0 bases, leaving 7 bases between the germline ends. This CDR3 region has 14 residues. The germline V gene encodes CDR1 SGDLS and CDR2 YYNGEE. DNA of the CDR3: TGTGCCAGCAGCGTAGGCGGGAACTCCTACGAGCAGTACTTC. Translating it yields CASSVGGNSYEQYF.

CDR3 sequence reads: CATSLDRSYEQYF. The CDR3 coding sequence is TGTGCCACCAGCCTCGACAGGAGCTACGAGCAGTACTTC. The chain has TRBV15 and TRBJ2-7, with D possibly matching TRBD1 (6 bases). The CDR3 runs 13 residues. V was cut by 5 bases and J by 3 bases, with 11 bases left in between. Germline lookup yields CDR1 LNHNV and CDR2 YYDKDF (reference sequence).

The V call is TRBV14, the J call TRBJ1-2, with TRBD1 as a possible D gene (6 bases). CDR3 length: 15 amino acids. Trimming cost V 3 bases and J 7 bases, with 18 bases left between them. The germline V gene encodes CDR1 SGHDN and CDR2 FVKESK. For the CDR3, the DNA is TGTGCCAGCAGCCAGCTCCCCGGGACATTGTCTGGCTACACCTTC. Amino acids: CASSQLPGTLSGYTF.

This clone came up once. V usage is TRBV2 and J usage is TRBJ2-7, with D possibly matching TRBD1 (5 bases). The V and J ends lost 7 bases and 7 bases respectively, with 17 bases between them. Germline CDR1 is SNHLY and CDR2 is FYNNEI. This CDR3 contains 13 residues. The CDR3: CASKPDSLGEQYF. CDR3 in DNA: TGTGCCAGCAAGCCCGACAGCCTAGGGGAGCAGTACTTC. The entire variable domain, with the rest obtained from reference TRBV2 and TRBJ2-7, is as follows: EPEVTQTPSHQVTQMGQEVILRCVPISNHLYFYWYRQILGQKVEFLVSFYNNEISEKSEIFDDQFSVERPDGSNFTLKIRSTKLEDSAMYFCASKPDSLGEQYFGPGTRLTVT.

The chain uses TRBV12-3 or TRBV12-4 and TRBJ2-7; possible D gene TRBD1, 5 bases. CDR3 length: 13 amino acids. V lost 5 bases to trimming and J lost 5 bases, with 13 bases between them. CDR3: CASSPTASNEQYF. In DNA form, the CDR3 reads TGTGCCAGCAGTCCGACAGCGTCCAACGAGCAGTACTTC.

The chain links TRBV29-1 to TRBJ1-2; maybe TRBD1 (5 bases). Germline lookup yields CDR1 SQVTM and CDR2 ANQGSEA. The CDR3 is 11 amino acids. V lost 7 bases and J lost 5, with 11 bases in between. CDR3 DNA sequence: TGCAGCGAGGGACGGGAGTATGGCTACACCTTC. Its translation: CSEGREYGYTF.

This rearrangement joins TRBV4-1 to TRBJ2-3, with D hard to call. Trimming removed 5 bases at V and 6 bases at J, with 12 bases between. Germline values: CDR1 MGHRA, CDR2 YSYEKL. The CDR3 totals 13 residues. The CDR3 nucleotides read TGCGCCAGCAGCTCGCGTGAGGTGGATACGCAGTATTTT. This gives the protein CASSSREVDTQYF.

This rearrangement joins TRBV7-9 to TRBJ2-7; TRBD2 is a possible D gene (6 bases). V gave up 6 bases and J gave up 0 bases, with 15 bases separating them. The CDR3 covers 15 residues. Germline values: CDR1 SEHNR, CDR2 FQNEAQ (reference sequence). The CDR3 sequence is CASSLGGARSYEQYF. In nucleotides, the CDR3 is TGTGCCAGCAGTCTAGGAGGGGCCCGCTCCTACGAGCAGTACTTC.

This clone appeared a few times. The gene calls are TRBV28 and TRBJ1-4; 10 positions agree with TRBD1. V was clipped by 5 bases and J by 8 bases; unmatched bases: 5. Germline-derived CDR1 and CDR2 are MDHEN and SYDVKM. The length of the CDR3 is 14 residues. CDR3 DNA sequence: TGTGCCAGCAGTCAGGGACAGGGGACGGAAAAACTGTTTTTT. It yields the protein CASSQGQGTEKLFF.

The rearrangement uses TRBV24-1 and TRBJ1-2; D gene uncertain. The CDR3 runs to 14 residues. CDR1 and CDR2 from the germline V gene are KGHDR and SFDVKD. V lost 2 bases, J lost 2 bases, and 8 bases lay in between. CDR3: CATSDSPLNYGYTF. The CDR3 DNA sequence: TGTGCCACCAGTGATTCTCCGTTGAACTATGGCTACACCTTC.

This sequence joins TRBV7-9 and TRBJ2-7, with TRBD1 matching 8 bases. The J segment lost 0 bases and the V segment lost 5 bases, leaving 3 bases of the junction unmatched. Germline CDR1 and CDR2: SEHNR and FQNEAQ (reference sequence). This CDR3 has 14 residues. The CDR3 DNA is TGTGCCAGCAGCCTACAGGGGGTCTCCTACGAGCAGTACTTC. It yields the protein CASSLQGVSYEQYF.